The clone carrying this TCR beta chain was recorded at least ten times. Its cognate antigen is unknown. Exclusion covered patients with other autoimmune diseases or uncontrolled infections (as well as pregnancy or lactation). Using RNA transcripts, the TCR beta CDR3 regions were amplified. HTBI primers primed a first-round RT-PCR, and a second-round multiplex PCR followed. TCRdb reprocessed the multiplex PCR reads with MiXCR, giving one entry per CDR3 protein. Of almost 750,000 distinct CDR3 sequences listed, about 44% are singletons. This entry is derived from a study of Graves' ophthalmopathy and Graves' hyperthyroidism. Germline CDR1 reads SEHNR; CDR2 reads FQNEAQ (reference sequence). The V and J ends lost 5 bases and 6 bases respectively, with 13 bases between them. This CDR3 is built from 13 residues. Points from the study as a whole: Discriminating ophthalmopathy from stable hyperthyroidism, a 13-signature model attained a sensitivity of about 88% and a specificity of roughly 81%. The model's ophthalmopathy progression predictions had approximately 65% sensitivity and 72.22% specificity. Clonotypes were expanded in thyroid at above 0.001 frequency, and most also appeared in blood.

This receptor was identified in an adult man with Graves' ophthalmopathy. Sequences were obtained from peripheral blood. The chain carries TRBV7-9 and TRBJ1-1; D possibly corresponds to TRBD1 (5 bases). CDR3 nucleotide sequence: TGTGCCAGCAGCAACCCAGGGTGGGCTGAAGCTTTCTTT. This sequence encodes CASSNPGWAEAFF.